These 18 T cell receptor beta chains share one sample of origin, sequenced in a study of blood T cell repertoires in COVID-19. Assay used: immunoSEQ multiplex PCR; TCRdb lists only in-frame clones, some missing. Here the sample spans around 240,000 clones, approximately 82% being singletons. Material for sequencing was peripheral blood. These receptors were taken from a woman aged 40 to 49 who had recovered from COVID-19.

To note about this clone: Different DNA sequences within this sample yield the same CDR3. The chain joins TRBV3-1 (or the pseudogene TRBV3-2) to TRBJ2-7; TRBD1 aligns across 7 bases. Germline V CDR1 and CDR2: LGHDT, YNNKEL (reference sequence). The CDR3 loop spans 14 amino acids. J gave up 2 bases and V 3 bases, and 4 bases lay outside the gene matches. The CDR3 region has the DNA TGTGCCAGCAGCCACTGGGACAGACCCTACGAGCAGTACTTC. This codes for CASSHWDRPYEQYF.

The chain couples TRBV27 to TRBJ2-1, with TRBD2 matching 10 bases. The CDR3 is made up of 18 amino acids. CDR1 is MNHEY, CDR2 SMNVEV, per germline (reference sequence). Trimming cost V 5 bases and J 2 bases; bases outside gene matches: 12. CDR3 bases: TGTGCCAGCAGTACCCTTCTAGCGGGGGCCGCCCCCTACAATGAGCAGTTCTTC. Its translation: CASSTLLAGAAPYNEQFF.

The CDR3 nucleotides read TGTGCCAGCAGTTTAGGTTCACAGGGGATCCTTGAAGCTTTCTTT. Translating gives CASSLGSQGILEAFF. The V gene is TRBV28, the J gene TRBJ1-1, with TRBD1 identical over 7 bases. V lost 2 bases to trimming and J lost 7 bases; unmatched junction nucleotides: 10. CDR1 MDHEN and CDR2 SYDVKM come from the germline V gene. CDR3 length: 15 amino acids.

The genes are TRBV19 and TRBJ2-7; maybe TRBD2 (5 bases). The CDR3 has 14 residues. Germline V lookup: CDR1 LNHDA, CDR2 SQIVND (reference sequence). V shed 3 bases and J shed 2 bases, with 11 bases lying between them. The CDR3 loop is CASSMAGQTYEQYF. CDR3 bases: TGTGCCAGTAGTATGGCGGGTCAGACCTACGAGCAGTACTTC.

The chain couples TRBV5-6 to TRBJ2-7; 8 bases are shared with TRBD1. V was pared by 3 bases and J by 3 bases, with 5 bases of the junction left unmatched. The V gene's germline CDR1 is SGHDT and CDR2 YYEEEE. The CDR3 totals 14 residues. The CDR3 sequence: CASSWTGKFYEQYF. The CDR3 nucleotides are TGTGCCAGCAGCTGGACAGGGAAGTTCTACGAGCAGTACTTC.

The chain joins TRBV7-8 to TRBJ2-7, with 8 bases matching TRBD1. Germline V CDR1 and CDR2: SGHVS, FQNEAQ. V shed 6 bases, J shed 2 bases, and the junction held 9 bases outside the gene matches. This CDR3 has 15 residues. Here the CDR3 reads CASRPGTGYAYEQYF. The CDR3 nucleotides read TGTGCCAGCAGACCCGGGACAGGATATGCCTACGAGCAGTACTTC.

The chain combines TRBV2 with TRBJ2-1, with a possible D match to TRBD2 (6 bases). Germline CDR1 is SNHLY and CDR2 is FYNNEI. The CDR3 length is 12 residues. V was clipped by 2 bases and J by 7 bases, with 6 bases between them. DNA of the CDR3: TGTGCCAGCAGTGAACTAGCGAATGAGCAGTTCTTC. Translating gives CASSELANEQFF.

The chain is built from TRBV28 and TRBJ2-3; 13 bases line up with TRBD2. Germline V gives CDR1 MDHEN, CDR2 SYDVKM. The CDR3 consists of 16 residues. V lost 5 bases and J lost 3; bases outside the gene matches: 5. Written as DNA, the CDR3 is TGTGCCAGCAGTCCCGGACTAGCGGGGGAAACAGATACGCAGTATTTT. It encodes CASSPGLAGETDTQYF. Supplemented by reference TRBV28 and TRBJ2-3, the full variable domain reads DVKVTQSSRYLVKRTGEKVFLECVQDMDHENMFWYRQDPGLGLRLIYFSYDVKMKEKGDIPEGYSVSREKKERFSLILESASTNQTSMYLCASSPGLAGETDTQYFGPGTRLTVL.

The chain employs TRBV6-1 and TRBJ1-6; possibly TRBD1 for D (5 bases). Germline V gene lookup returns CDR1 MNHNS and CDR2 SASEGT. Trimming removed 6 bases from V and 9 bases from J, with 15 bases in between. The CDR3 length is 14 residues. The CDR3 DNA reads as TGTGCCAGCAGCCCCCAGACAGTTAGTTCACCCCTCCACTTT. Protein product: CASSPQTVSSPLHF.

The gene calls are TRBV4-3 and TRBJ2-7; possibly TRBD1 for D (7 bases). Germline V gene data show CDR1 as LGHNA and CDR2 as YSLEER. With 1 base removed from V and 4 bases from J, the gap between germline ends came to 17 bases. CDR3 length: 16 amino acids. The CDR3 loop is CASSQGFRGAVYEQYF. CDR3 sequence (DNA): TGCGCCAGCAGCCAAGGATTCAGGGGGGCCGTTTACGAGCAGTACTTC.

This chain uses TRBV13 with TRBJ2-7, with 8 bases lining up with TRBD2. This CDR3 is 12 amino acids long. Per the germline V gene, CDR1 is PRHDT and CDR2 is FYEKMQ (reference sequence). Unmatched junction bases numbered 3, after V lost 5 bases and J lost 6 bases. CDR3 region: CASSTTSAEQYF. For the CDR3, the DNA is TGTGCCAGCAGCACGACTAGCGCCGAGCAGTACTTC.

V usage is TRBV18 and J usage is TRBJ2-2; tentatively, D is TRBD1 (6 bases). This CDR3 has 17 amino acids. V lost 2 bases, J lost 2 bases, and 15 bases lay in between. The germline V gene has CDR1 KGHSH and CDR2 LQKENI. In DNA form, the CDR3 reads TGTGCCAGCTCACCAACTCGGCAGGGGCAAAACACCGGGGAGCTGTTTTTT. As protein: CASSPTRQGQNTGELFF.

The V and J genes are TRBV5-1 and TRBJ2-3, with a tentative D call TRBD1 (6 bases). V was shortened by 0 bases and J by 0 bases, with 8 bases between the two germline ends. The CDR3 is made up of 15 amino acids. Germline CDR1 and CDR2: SGHRS and YFSETQ. The CDR3 DNA reads TGCGCCAGCAGCTTGGACAGGGTTAGCACAGATACGCAGTATTTT. Translating gives CASSLDRVSTDTQYF. Drawing the rest from reference TRBV5-1 and TRBJ2-3, the complete variable domain is KAGVTQTPRYLIKTRGQQVTLSCSPISGHRSVSWYQQTPGQGLQFLFEYFSETQRNKGNFPGRFSGRQFSNSRSEMNVSTLELGDSALYLCASSLDRVSTDTQYFGPGTRLTVL.

V and J are TRBV7-8 and TRBJ1-5; possible D gene TRBD1, 6 bases. Looked up from germline, CDR1 is SGHVS and CDR2 is FQNEAQ. The CDR3 runs 14 residues. Between the trimmed V and J ends, which lost 1 base and 7 bases, there was a span of 11 bases. The CDR3: CASSLVLGGQPQHF. CDR3 nucleotides: TGTGCCAGCAGCTTAGTCTTAGGGGGACAGCCCCAGCATTTT. The complete variable domain, with remaining parts taken from reference TRBV7-8 and TRBJ1-5, reads GAGVSQSPRYKVAKRGQDVALRCDPISGHVSLFWYQQALGQGPEFLTYFQNEAQLDKSGLPSDRFFAERPEGSVSTLKIQRTQQEDSAVYLCASSLVLGGQPQHFGDGTRLSIL.

The J gene is TRBJ1-2, the V gene TRBV19; D is perhaps TRBD1 (6 bases). In germline, CDR1 is LNHDA, CDR2 SQIVND (reference sequence). This CDR3 spans 12 amino acids. The CDR3 nucleotides are TGTTCTTCAGGGGTTACTAACTATGGCTACACCTTC. It codes for CSSGVTNYGYTF.

This clone was seen more than once but under ten times. J is TRBJ1-4 and V is TRBV7-2; weak D call: TRBD1 (5 bases). The CDR3 length is 16 residues. Germline loops: CDR1 SGHTA, CDR2 FQGNSA. Trimming removed 0 bases from V and 3 bases from J, with 11 bases in between. The CDR3 nucleotides are TGTGCCAGCAGCTTAGCGCTGACAGTTTCTAATGAAAAACTGTTTTTT. Amino acids: CASSLALTVSNEKLFF.

In its sample, this clone was seen once. This chain links TRBV10-3 with TRBJ1-2; TRBD1 matches at 11 bases. V gave up 6 bases and J gave up 0 bases; unmatched junction bases: 9. This CDR3 contains 17 residues. Germline values: CDR1 ENHRY, CDR2 SYGVKD. CDR3 coding DNA: TGTGCCATCAGCGTTTTTGGACAGGGGGCTTCTAACTATGGCTACACCTTC. Its protein product is CAISVFGQGASNYGYTF.

The CDR3 loop reads CASSSRQGPNQPQHF. In nucleotides, the CDR3 is TGTGCCAGCAGTTCCCGGCAGGGCCCTAATCAGCCCCAGCATTTT. The chain combines TRBV6-5 with TRBJ1-5, with a tentative D call TRBD1 (5 bases). Germline CDR1 MNHEY, CDR2 SVGAGI. The CDR3 runs to 15 residues. V was clipped by 4 bases and J by 4 bases, with 14 bases between them.